This T cell receptor beta chain was observed in a study of T-cell reconstitution after alpha-beta-depleted transplantation in children. Findings of the study overall: Several hundred expanded graft clones reportedly were the source of alpha-beta T cells about two months after transplant. Hyperexpanded clones declined; after one year, newly produced T cells mostly supplied diversity. Elevated TCRbeta diversity at day 60 was traced, in some patients, to surviving recipient T cells and thymic progenitors.

In its sample, this clonotype was seen many times. The target antigen is unknown. The TCRbeta library incorporated unique molecular identifiers. MiXCR, run by TCRdb on the PCR reads, gives a single entry per CDR3 protein. The data show 500,000 or so distinct CDR3 sequences, more than 9.5% seen once. The sequences come from PBMCs, mostly from graft donor cells, collected 180 days after TCRalphabeta/CD19-depleted stem cell transplant. The clonotype was recovered from a female patient between 2 and 15 years old who had a stem cell transplant for aplastic anemia, so the T cells may come from the graft donor.

DNA for the CDR3: TGTGCCAGCAGCTTGGTTAGAGCTGAAGCTTTCTTT. Protein sequence: CASSLVRAEAFF. The chain couples TRBV5-8 to TRBJ1-1; D is unresolved. The CDR3 runs to 12 residues. The V end was cut by 0 bases, the J end by 6 bases, with 6 bases between. Germline V lookup: CDR1 SGHTS, CDR2 YDEGEE.